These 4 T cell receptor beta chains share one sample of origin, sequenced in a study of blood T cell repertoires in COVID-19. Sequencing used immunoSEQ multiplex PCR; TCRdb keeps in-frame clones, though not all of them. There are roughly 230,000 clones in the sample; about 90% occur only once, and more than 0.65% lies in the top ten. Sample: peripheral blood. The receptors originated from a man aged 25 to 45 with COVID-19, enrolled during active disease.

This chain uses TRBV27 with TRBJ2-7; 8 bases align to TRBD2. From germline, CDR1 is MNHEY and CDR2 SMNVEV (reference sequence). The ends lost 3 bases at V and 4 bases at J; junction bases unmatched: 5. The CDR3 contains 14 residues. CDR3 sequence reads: CASSFRGGGYEQYF. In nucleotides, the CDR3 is TGTGCCAGCAGTTTTCGGGGGGGCGGTTACGAGCAGTACTTC.

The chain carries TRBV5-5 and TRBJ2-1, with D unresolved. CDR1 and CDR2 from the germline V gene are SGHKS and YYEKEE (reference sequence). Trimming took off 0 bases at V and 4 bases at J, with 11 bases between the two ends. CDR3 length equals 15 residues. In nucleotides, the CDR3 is TGTGCCAGCAGCTTGGAGGCCAGGCCGTACAATGAGCAGTTCTTC. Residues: CASSLEARPYNEQFF.

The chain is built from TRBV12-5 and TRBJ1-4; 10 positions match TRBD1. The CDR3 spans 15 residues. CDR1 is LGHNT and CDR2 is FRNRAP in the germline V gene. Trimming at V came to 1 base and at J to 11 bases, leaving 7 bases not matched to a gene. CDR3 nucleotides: TGTGCTAGTGGTTTGGGGACAGGGGGGGTGGAGAAACTGTTTTTT. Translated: CASGLGTGGVEKLFF.

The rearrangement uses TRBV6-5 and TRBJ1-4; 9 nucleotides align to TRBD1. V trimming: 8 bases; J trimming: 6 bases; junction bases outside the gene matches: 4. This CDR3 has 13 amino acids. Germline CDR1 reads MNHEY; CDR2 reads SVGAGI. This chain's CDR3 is CASDRTGDEKLFF. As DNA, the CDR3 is TGTGCCAGCGATAGGACAGGGGATGAAAAACTGTTTTTT.